A single sample gave rise to the 12 T cell receptor beta chains below, sequenced in a study of OX40 agonist ivuxolimab in advanced cancers. Sequencing used immunoSEQ multiplex PCR; TCRdb keeps in-frame clones, though not all of them. The sample shows fewer than 20,000 clones, around 81% of them seen only once. Here the sequenced sample was CD4+ or CD8+ T cells sorted from blood, taken in a trial of the OX40 agonist ivuxolimab. Receptor source: an adult with an advanced solid tumor such as melanoma, head and neck, liver or kidney cancer.

The rearrangement joins TRBV29-1 to TRBJ2-1, with 7 bases lining up with TRBD2. CDR1 is SQVTM, CDR2 ANQGSEA, per germline. CDR3 length: 11 residues. The V segment lost 7 bases and the J segment 9 bases; nucleotides outside the gene matches: 6. This chain's CDR3 is CSGRTRSEQFF. For the CDR3, the DNA is TGCAGCGGCCGGACTAGGAGTGAGCAGTTCTTC.

The chain recombines TRBV7-3 with TRBJ2-5; TRBD2 is a possible D gene (6 bases). CDR1 is SGHTA and CDR2 is FQGTGA in the germline V gene. The CDR3 consists of 14 residues. Trimming took 2 bases from V and 7 from J, leaving 14 bases between them. CDR3 DNA: TGTGCCAGCAGCTTAGGGACTGAGGGTGGGACCCAGTACTTC. Translating gives CASSLGTEGGTQYF.

This chain connects TRBV16 to TRBJ2-6, with D perhaps matching TRBD2 (5 bases). Germline V gives CDR1 KGHSY, CDR2 FQNENV. The V end was cut by 6 bases, the J end by 3 bases, with 15 bases between. The CDR3 contains 16 residues. Written as DNA, the CDR3 is TGTGCCAGCAGTTTCGAGGGTCGGAATGGGGCCAACGTCCTGACTTTC. Translation: CASSFEGRNGANVLTF.

This rearrangement joins TRBV7-6 to TRBJ2-5, with 8 bases aligning to TRBD1. Trimming removed 1 base from V and 2 bases from J; junction bases left unmatched: 15. Germline-derived CDR1 and CDR2 are SGHVS and FNYEAQ. The CDR3 runs to 19 residues. Here the CDR3 reads CASSLGRRGPGRQQETQYF. CDR3 coding DNA: TGTGCCAGCAGCTTAGGTCGCAGGGGGCCGGGTCGTCAGCAAGAGACCCAGTACTTC. Full variable domain (remainder filled in from reference TRBV7-6 and TRBJ2-5): GAGVSQSPRYKVTKRGQDVALRCDPISGHVSLYWYRQALGQGPEFLTYFNYEAQQDKSGLPNDRFSAERPEGSISTLTIQRTEQRDSAMYRCASSLGRRGPGRQQETQYFGPGTRLLVL.

The chain combines TRBV4-2 with TRBJ2-2, with TRBD2 matching over 13 bases. The CDR3 is made up of 16 amino acids. After removal of 4 bases from V and 7 bases from J, the junction contained 6 bases not matched to a gene. Germline-derived CDR1 and CDR2 are LGHNA and YNFKEQ. In DNA form, the CDR3 reads TGTGCCAGCAGCCTCGGGACTAGCGGGAAGGTCGGGGAGCTGTTTTTT. It translates to CASSLGTSGKVGELFF.

V gene TRBV27 combines with J gene TRBJ2-5; D gene unclear. Deletions cut 3 bases from V and 0 bases from J, with 11 bases between. This CDR3 has 15 amino acids. The V gene's germline CDR1 is MNHEY and CDR2 SMNVEV (reference sequence). The CDR3 sequence: CASSFASTYQETQYF. The CDR3 DNA sequence: TGTGCCAGCAGTTTTGCCAGCACGTACCAAGAGACCCAGTACTTC.

The table lists this clone with a count of one. The chain employs TRBV28 and TRBJ2-5, with D perhaps matching TRBD2 (6 bases). This CDR3 spans 13 amino acids. Per the germline V gene, CDR1 is MDHEN and CDR2 is SYDVKM. V gave up 10 bases and J gave up 1 base, with 13 bases separating them. The CDR3 DNA reads as TGTGCCACCCTGTCGGGGGTCCAAGAGACCCAGTACTTC. It translates to CATLSGVQETQYF.

The genes are TRBV6-5 and TRBJ2-7, with a possible D match to TRBD1 (6 bases). V lost 3 bases to trimming and J lost 4 bases, with 10 bases between them. The CDR3 extends over 13 amino acids. CDR1 and CDR2 from the germline V gene are MNHEY and SVGAGI. CDR3 residues: CASSYEQGYEQYF. The CDR3 DNA reads TGTGCCAGCAGTTATGAACAGGGATACGAGCAGTACTTC.

The rearrangement links TRBV5-1 to TRBJ2-3, with D perhaps TRBD1 or TRBD2 (6 bases each). Trimming removed 7 bases at V and 0 bases at J, with 21 bases between. The germline CDR1 and CDR2 sequences are SGHRS and YFSETQ. The CDR3 contains 17 residues. CDR3 DNA sequence: TGCGCCAGCCGGGGGCTTAACCCACGTGCTAGCACAGATACGCAGTATTTT. Protein product: CASRGLNPRASTDTQYF.

V and J are TRBV4-1 and TRBJ2-7; TRBD1 aligns across 7 bases. This CDR3 spans 16 amino acids. Trimming took 0 bases from V and 3 from J; bases not matched to a gene: 8. CDR1 MGHRA and CDR2 YSYEKL come from the germline V gene. The CDR3 DNA reads TGCGCCAGCAGCCAAGAACGAAGACAGGGACGCTACGAGCAGTACTTC. This sequence encodes CASSQERRQGRYEQYF.

The chain combines TRBV5-1 with TRBJ2-3, with D possibly called TRBD1 or TRBD2 (6 bases each). The germline gives CDR1 SGHRS, CDR2 YFSETQ. V was shortened by 4 bases and J by 2 bases, with 17 bases between the two germline ends. This CDR3 has 16 residues. CDR3 sequence reads: CASSPYRAGNTDTQYF. The CDR3 DNA reads TGCGCCAGCAGCCCGTACAGGGCGGGGAACACAGATACGCAGTATTTT.

The chain links TRBV5-6 to TRBJ2-4, with D unresolved. The V end was cut by 0 bases, the J end by 8 bases, with 6 bases between. The CDR3 is 12 amino acids. The germline CDR1 and CDR2 sequences are SGHDT and YYEEEE. This chain's CDR3 is CASSLGLDIQYF. The CDR3 DNA reads as TGTGCCAGCAGCTTGGGGCTGGACATTCAGTACTTC.